This T cell receptor (beta chain) is drawn from a study of blood T cell repertoires in COVID-19. At the level of the study: PBMCs, B-cell-depleted T cells, or T cells were the source of the cDNA or gDNA that made up the material.

Authors' data handling: The authors estimated nucleated cell counts from reference gene primer amplification. Only in-frame clones appear in the TCRdb table, and some are missing; sequencing was by immunoSEQ multiplex PCR. That table furnishes V, J and clone size, whereas the DNA furnished D and trimming. The table has fewer than 180,000 clones, roughly nine tenths seen once. V was pared by 1 base and J by 5 bases, with 10 bases of the junction left unmatched. The CDR3 loop spans 17 amino acids. The germline gives CDR1 SGHTA, CDR2 FQGNSA. The sample was peripheral blood. The TCR comes from a woman aged 55-75 years with active or convalescent COVID-19. The chain links TRBV7-2 to TRBJ2-3; 9 nucleotides agree with TRBD2. In DNA, the CDR3 is TGTGCCAGCAGCTTAGGGGTTAGCGGGGGATTGGGAGATACGCAGTATTTT. It encodes CASSLGVSGGLGDTQYF.